This T cell receptor (beta chain) was recovered during a study of T cell responses to AZD1222 COVID-19 vaccine. General study points: Spike-specific TCR depth and breadth grew after two AZD1222 doses. Repertoire sampling was restricted to post-peak T cell response timepoints.

The CDR3 has 12 amino acids. Between the trimmed V and J ends, which lost 5 bases and 12 bases, there was a span of 14 bases. Per germline, CDR1 KGHSH and CDR2 LQKENI. About this clone: Its antigen is currently unknown.

Produced via immunoSEQ multiplex PCR; TCRdb's table is partial and in-frame only. Of 200,000 or so clones listed, 85% to 95% are singletons. The receptor was derived from an adult in good health. The rearrangement links TRBV18 to TRBJ2-4, with a possible D match to TRBD1 (6 bases). The sequences come from peripheral blood, collected on day 0 of AZD1222 vaccination. CDR3 residues: CASSDGTLPQYF. The CDR3 DNA follows: TGTGCCAGCTCAGACGGGACACTCCCTCAGTACTTC.